The 24 T cell receptor beta chains below all came from one sample that was sequenced in a study of cytotoxic CD8 clonotypes in ibrutinib-treated CLL. The assay was immunoSEQ multiplex PCR, and TCRdb's table has in-frame clones only and misses some. The table lists 110,000 to 150,000 clones, more than 75% of them singletons, with about 5% in the top ten. Sequences were derived from PBMCs, sampled after 24 months of ibrutinib treatment. Receptors originate from a human donor with chronic lymphocytic leukemia.

The rearrangement joins TRBV7-2 to TRBJ2-7; TRBD1 aligns across 7 bases. This CDR3 contains 14 residues. Germline V gene lookup returns CDR1 SGHTA and CDR2 FQGNSA. The V and J ends lost 7 bases and 1 base, in that order; junction bases with no gene match: 7. The chain's CDR3 is CASTRQGISYEQYF. For the CDR3, the DNA is TGTGCCAGCACTAGACAGGGTATATCCTACGAGCAGTACTTC.

The rearrangement links TRBV10-3 to TRBJ2-6; D is unclear. The V gene lost 7 bases and the J gene lost 4 bases, with 5 bases spanning the gap. There are 12 residues in the CDR3. Germline values: CDR1 ENHRY, CDR2 SYGVKD. CDR3 nucleotides: TGTGCCATCACTGCGGGGGCCAACGTCCTGACTTTC. It yields the protein CAITAGANVLTF.

The chain carries TRBV29-1 and TRBJ2-1; 8 bases agree with TRBD2. V lost 4 bases, J lost 6 bases, and 14 bases stayed unmatched. Germline V lookup: CDR1 SQVTM, CDR2 ANQGSEA. The CDR3 has 16 amino acids. Written as DNA, the CDR3 is TGCAGCGTTGTGCTCGGGGGCGGGAGGCCCAGCAATGAGCAGTTCTTC. This encodes CSVVLGGGRPSNEQFF.

The chain links TRBV9 to TRBJ2-3, with D perhaps being TRBD1 or TRBD2 (5 bases each). The CDR3 consists of 15 residues. Germline CDR1 and CDR2: SGDLS and YYNGEE. V lost 7 bases and J lost 2, with 17 bases in between. CDR3 amino acids: CASARDPMPTDTQYF. The CDR3, as DNA: TGTGCCAGCGCGAGGGACCCCATGCCCACAGATACGCAGTATTTT.

The chain links TRBV2 to TRBJ1-1; 7 nucleotides agree with TRBD1. Germline values: CDR1 SNHLY, CDR2 FYNNEI. The CDR3 extends over 13 amino acids. The V segment lost 6 bases and the J segment 4 bases; nucleotides outside the gene matches: 5. CDR3 DNA: TGTGCCAGCAGCGAACAGGGGATCACTGAAGCTTTCTTT. It yields the protein CASSEQGITEAFF.

The chain uses TRBV7-2 and TRBJ2-5; 11 bases line up with TRBD2. The CDR3 spans 16 residues. Trimming cost V 1 base and J 5 bases; bases outside gene matches: 6. The V gene's germline CDR1 is SGHTA and CDR2 FQGNSA. The chain's CDR3 is CASSLDGLAGGETQYF. In DNA, the CDR3 is TGTGCCAGCAGCTTAGATGGACTAGCGGGCGGGGAGACCCAGTACTTC.

V is TRBV11-3 and J is TRBJ2-7, with D perhaps being TRBD1 or TRBD2 (5 bases each). Germline V gene lookup returns CDR1 SGHNT and CDR2 YENEEA. CDR3 length equals 18 residues. V was shortened by 5 bases and J by 3 bases, with 26 bases between the two germline ends. CDR3 bases: TGTGCCAGCAGCCCGCTCCGAGGGGCGTCCCTCTTTGGCTACGAGCAGTACTTC. Amino acids: CASSPLRGASLFGYEQYF.

The J gene is TRBJ2-7, the V gene TRBV28; possibly TRBD1 or TRBD2 for D (5 bases each). CDR1 is MDHEN and CDR2 is SYDVKM in the germline V gene. CDR3 length: 16 amino acids. Between the trimmed V and J ends, which lost 7 bases and 6 bases, there was a span of 25 bases. CDR3 sequence (DNA): TGTGCCAGCACCAATGTGGGACGGAGTATCGTTGCCGAGCAGTACTTC. It specifies CASTNVGRSIVAEQYF.

J is TRBJ2-1 and V is TRBV5-4; tentatively, D is TRBD2 (7 bases). Trimming removed 4 bases at V and 0 bases at J, with 14 bases between. In germline, CDR1 is SGHNT, CDR2 YYREEE (reference sequence). This CDR3 spans 16 amino acids. The CDR3 region is CASSTGGGPSYNEQFF. The CDR3 DNA reads as TGTGCCAGCAGCACCGGCGGGGGCCCCTCCTACAATGAGCAGTTCTTC.

In its sample, this clone was seen a few times. The genes are TRBV11-1 and TRBJ2-1; D unresolved. The V end was cut by 1 base, the J end by 6 bases, with 7 bases between. This CDR3 is built from 13 residues. Looked up from germline, CDR1 is SGHAT and CDR2 is FQDESV (reference sequence). The CDR3, as DNA: TGTGCCAGCAGCTTAGGATTCGGCAATGAGCAGTTCTTC. This encodes CASSLGFGNEQFF.

This chain joins TRBV6-1 and TRBJ1-1, with TRBD1 matching over 7 bases. CDR3 length: 12 residues. Unmatched junction bases numbered 3, after V lost 4 bases and J lost 7 bases. Germline V gene data show CDR1 as MNHNS and CDR2 as SASEGT. CDR3 nucleotides: TGTGCCAGCAGTGGCGACAGGGATGAAGCTTTCTTT. This translates into CASSGDRDEAFF.

This rearrangement joins TRBV18 to TRBJ2-4, with TRBD2 as a possible D gene (5 bases). The germline gives CDR1 KGHSH, CDR2 LQKENI. V lost 3 bases and J 8 bases, leaving 14 bases between the germline ends. The CDR3 spans 14 residues. In DNA form, the CDR3 reads TGTGCCAGCTCACCGGGCACGTGGGGAGACATTCAGTACTTC. Its protein product is CASSPGTWGDIQYF.

The V and J genes are TRBV11-2 and TRBJ2-2, with a weak D call TRBD2 (5 bases). The ends were cut back, 2 bases at V and 0 bases at J, with 10 bases in the middle. This CDR3 is built from 16 residues. The germline CDR1 and CDR2 sequences are SGHAT and FQNNGV. In nucleotides, the CDR3 is TGTGCCAGCAGCTTATTAGTCGGGGCGAACACCGGGGAGCTGTTTTTT. As protein: CASSLLVGANTGELFF.

The chain joins TRBV28 to TRBJ2-7; possibly TRBD1 or TRBD2 for D (7 bases each). CDR1 is MDHEN, CDR2 SYDVKM, per germline. This CDR3 region has 14 residues. V was pared by 9 bases and J by 3 bases, with 18 bases between. CDR3 loop: CASRGGTANYEQYF. CDR3 sequence (DNA): TGTGCCAGTAGGGGAGGGACAGCGAACTACGAGCAGTACTTC.

With respect to this clone: The sample carries other DNA sequences with the same CDR3. The chain couples TRBV6-6 to TRBJ2-3; 9 bases fit TRBD1. CDR1 is MNHNY and CDR2 is SVGAGI in the germline V gene (reference sequence). This CDR3 has 15 residues. The trim removed 5 bases at V and 2 bases at J, leaving 5 bases unmatched. Here the CDR3 reads CASSPRDRATDTQYF. The CDR3 nucleotides are TGTGCCAGCAGTCCCCGGGACAGGGCCACAGATACGCAGTATTTT.

The chain has TRBV28 and TRBJ1-3; D gene ambiguous. This CDR3 has 13 residues. Looked up from germline, CDR1 is MDHEN and CDR2 is SYDVKM. V was trimmed by 8 bases and J by 0 bases, leaving 8 bases between them. The CDR3 sequence: CASGSGSGNTIYF. The CDR3 DNA reads as TGTGCCAGCGGTTCAGGCTCTGGAAACACCATATATTTT.

The chain uses TRBV14 and TRBJ2-5; D remains unclear. This CDR3 has 13 residues. Trimming shortened V by 10 bases and J by 5 bases, and 17 bases separated the two germline ends. Germline V gene data show CDR1 as SGHDN and CDR2 as FVKESK. The CDR3 nucleotides are TGTGCCACCAGGCTCGTCCCCGCCGAGACCCAGTACTTC. As protein: CATRLVPAETQYF.

A word on this clone: This specimen includes other DNA sequences encoding the same CDR3. The chain combines TRBV7-2 with TRBJ1-5, with D unclear. The CDR3 has 14 residues. CDR1 is SGHTA, CDR2 FQGNSA, per germline. V lost 6 bases and J lost 2, with 11 bases in between. CDR3 in DNA: TGTGCCAGCAGTCTGGGCGGGGGCAATCAGCCCCAGCATTTT. It yields the protein CASSLGGGNQPQHF.

The chain is built from TRBV6-6 and TRBJ1-2; no clear D gene. Trimming left V 4 bases short and J 7 bases short, with 13 bases between. The CDR3 sequence is 13 residues long. Germline V gives CDR1 MNHNY, CDR2 SVGAGI (reference sequence). Written as DNA, the CDR3 is TGTGCCAGCAGTTCGGCCCCGGAGGGTGGCTACACCTTC. Protein product: CASSSAPEGGYTF.

This clone occurred once. This chain connects TRBV10-3 to TRBJ2-5; D call uncertain. The J call is doubtful: the DNA matches TRBJ2-7 better. CDR1 ENHRY and CDR2 SYGVKD come from the germline V gene. There are 14 residues in the CDR3. CDR3 coding DNA: TGTGCCATCAGTGGTGGTACGGAGCCGGGCGAGCAGTACTTC. Its translation: CAISGGTEPGEQYF.

The chain uses TRBV28 and TRBJ2-3, with TRBD1 matching 11 bases. Germline values: CDR1 MDHEN, CDR2 SYDVKM. V was clipped by 3 bases and J by 6 bases; unmatched bases: 5. This CDR3 comprises 15 residues. CDR3 sequence (DNA): TGTGCCAGCAGTTTCTGGGGACAGGGGGTGGATACGCAGTATTTT. Translated, it gives CASSFWGQGVDTQYF.

V usage is TRBV7-3 and J usage is TRBJ2-3; 8 nucleotides match TRBD1. The CDR3 consists of 14 residues. The germline gives CDR1 SGHTA, CDR2 FQGTGA. V shed 4 bases and J 3 bases; nucleotides not matched to a gene: 3. The CDR3 region is CASSSQGATDTQYF. The CDR3 DNA reads as TGTGCCAGCAGCTCTCAGGGGGCTACAGATACGCAGTATTTT. The complete variable domain, with remaining parts taken from reference TRBV7-3 and TRBJ2-3, reads GAGVSQTPSNKVTEKGKYVELRCDPISGHTALYWYRQSLGQGPEFLIYFQGTGAADDSGLPNDRFFAVRPEGSVSTLKIQRTERGDSAVYLCASSSQGATDTQYFGPGTRLTVL.

The CDR3 reads CASSLGTGGYGYTF. The CDR3 DNA is TGTGCCAGCAGCTTAGGAACAGGGGGTTACGGCTACACCTTC. The rearrangement uses TRBV7-2 and TRBJ1-2; 8 nucleotides match TRBD1. This CDR3 is built from 14 residues. CDR1 is SGHTA and CDR2 is FQGNSA in the germline V gene. Trimming removed 1 base from V and 8 bases from J; junction bases left unmatched: 6.

This chain uses TRBV6-4 with TRBJ2-2; unclear D gene. V was trimmed by 2 bases and J by 5 bases, leaving 9 bases between them. Germline V lookup: CDR1 MRHNA, CDR2 SNTAGT. The CDR3 has 14 residues. The CDR3, as DNA: TGTGCCAGCAGTGACGGCCAAACGACCGGGGAGCTGTTTTTT. Translating gives CASSDGQTTGELFF.